This is a list of T cell receptor beta chains from one sample in a study of chemoradiotherapy in HPV16-positive cancers. The data were produced by immunoSEQ multiplex PCR, yet TCRdb's version contains in-frame clones alone and is incomplete. Of about 8,700 clones in the sample, under 80% were seen once. Sample collection was performed from a patient who underwent chemoradiotherapy. The origin of the receptors is a human donor with HPV-associated anogenital cancer. The CDR3 runs from the conserved cysteine through the conserved F or W. The D gene is left open where the match is weak. Expanded clones get a size class; other rows say once, few or many, or leave the size out.

D gene: TRBD2; CDR3 length: 18; V gene: TRBV18; J gene: TRBJ2-1; clone size: -; CDR3 DNA: TGTGCCAGCTCACCACCTAGCGGGAGGGAAAAATCCTACAATGAGCAGTTCTTC; CDR3 protein: CASSPPSGREKSYNEQFF
D gene: TRBD1; CDR3 length: 13; V gene: TRBV2; J gene: TRBJ2-3; clone size: once; CDR3 DNA: TGTGCCAGCAGGTCCGGGACAGGGGCTACGCAGTATTTT; CDR3 protein: CASRSGTGATQYF
D gene: TRBD1; CDR3 length: 13; V gene: TRBV28; J gene: TRBJ1-3; clone size: few; CDR3 DNA: TGTGCCAGCACCCGGACAGGGGGAAACACCATATATTTT; CDR3 protein: CASTRTGGNTIYF
D gene: -; CDR3 length: 14; V gene: TRBV11-1; J gene: TRBJ2-3; clone size: -; CDR3 DNA: TGTGCCAGCAGCTTTAGACAGAGCACAGATACGCAGTATTTT; CDR3 protein: CASSFRQSTDTQYF
D gene: -; CDR3 length: 11; V gene: TRBV2; J gene: TRBJ2-4; clone size: -; CDR3 DNA: TGTGCCAGCACTACAAAAAACATTCAGTACTTC; CDR3 protein: CASTTKNIQYF
D gene: -; CDR3 length: 14; V gene: TRBV28; J gene: TRBJ1-1; clone size: -; CDR3 DNA: TGTGCCAGCAGCTTCAGGTTTTCGAACACTGAAGCTTTCTTT; CDR3 protein: CASSFRFSNTEAFF
D gene: -; CDR3 length: 15; V gene: TRBV7-2; J gene: TRBJ2-4; clone size: -; CDR3 DNA: TGTGCCAGCAGCTTAATCAGGGCATCCAAAAACATTCAGTACTTC; CDR3 protein: CASSLIRASKNIQYF
D gene: -; CDR3 length: 15; V gene: TRBV4-3; J gene: TRBJ1-1; clone size: -; CDR3 DNA: TGCGCCAGCAGCCAAACTGTCCAGGGTGGCACTGAAGCTTTCTTT; CDR3 protein: CASSQTVQGGTEAFF
D gene: -; CDR3 length: 14; V gene: TRBV6-1; J gene: TRBJ2-5; clone size: -; CDR3 DNA: TGTGCCAGCAGTGAACGGGACGGGAGAGAGACCCAGTACTTC; CDR3 protein: CASSERDGRETQYF
D gene: -; CDR3 length: 15; V gene: TRBV4-3; J gene: TRBJ2-5; clone size: -; CDR3 DNA: TGCGCCAGCAGCCAAGACTTCGCGGGCCAAGAGACCCAGTACTTC; CDR3 protein: CASSQDFAGQETQYF
D gene: TRBD1; CDR3 length: 14; V gene: TRBV6-5; J gene: TRBJ2-1; clone size: -; CDR3 DNA: TGTGCCAGCAGATCTGACAGGGGGCGGAGTGAGCAGTTCTTC; CDR3 protein: CASRSDRGRSEQFF
D gene: TRBD1; CDR3 length: 12; V gene: TRBV6-1; J gene: TRBJ1-2; clone size: few; CDR3 DNA: TGTGCCGGAGGACAGGGAGGCTATGGCTACACCTTC; CDR3 protein: CAGGQGGYGYTF
D gene: -; CDR3 length: 16; V gene: TRBV18; J gene: TRBJ1-1; clone size: -; CDR3 DNA: TGTGCCAGCTCACCACGACAGGCCGACATGAACACTGAAGCTTTCTTT; CDR3 protein: CASSPRQADMNTEAFF
D gene: TRBD2; CDR3 length: 16; V gene: TRBV5-1; J gene: TRBJ2-5; clone size: -; CDR3 DNA: TGCGCCAGCAGCTTGGAGGTAGCGGGAGGTTGGGAGACCCAGTACTTC; CDR3 protein: CASSLEVAGGWETQYF
D gene: -; CDR3 length: 14; V gene: TRBV9; J gene: TRBJ2-2; clone size: -; CDR3 DNA: TGTGCCAGCAGCCCCCAGGATAACACCGGGGAGCTGTTTTTT; CDR3 protein: CASSPQDNTGELFF
D gene: TRBD2; CDR3 length: 15; V gene: TRBV5-1; J gene: TRBJ2-7; clone size: -; CDR3 DNA: TGCGCCAGCAGCCCTGGCGGGGGAGTGAGCTACGAGCAGTACTTC; CDR3 protein: CASSPGGGVSYEQYF
D gene: TRBD2; CDR3 length: 17; V gene: TRBV10-3; J gene: TRBJ2-1; clone size: -; CDR3 DNA: TGTGCCATCAGTGAGTCGACGGGGACTAGCTTCTACAATGAGCAGTTCTTC; CDR3 protein: CAISESTGTSFYNEQFF
D gene: TRBD2; CDR3 length: 17; V gene: TRBV19; J gene: TRBJ2-1; clone size: -; CDR3 DNA: TGTGCCAGTAGTATAGATCACATGCTGCGGGAGCGGAGTGAGCAGTTCTTC; CDR3 protein: CASSIDHMLRERSEQFF
D gene: -; CDR3 length: 13; V gene: TRBV27; J gene: TRBJ1-5; clone size: few; CDR3 DNA: TGTGCCAGCAGTTACAGGGAGGGTCAGCCCCAGCATTTT; CDR3 protein: CASSYREGQPQHF
D gene: TRBD2; CDR3 length: 16; V gene: TRBV4-3; J gene: TRBJ2-7; clone size: -; CDR3 DNA: TGCGCCAGCAGCCAAGGAATAGCGGGAGGGGTCTACGAGCAGTACTTC; CDR3 protein: CASSQGIAGGVYEQYF
D gene: TRBD1; CDR3 length: 16; V gene: TRBV11-3; J gene: TRBJ2-2; clone size: once; CDR3 DNA: TGTGCCAGCAGCCCCGGGACAGGAATGAACACCGGGGAGCTGTTTTTT; CDR3 protein: CASSPGTGMNTGELFF
D gene: -; CDR3 length: 13; V gene: TRBV28; J gene: TRBJ1-1; clone size: -; CDR3 DNA: TGTGCCAGCAAGAATCAGGGAAACACTGAAGCTTTCTTT; CDR3 protein: CASKNQGNTEAFF
D gene: -; CDR3 length: 15; V gene: TRBV5-1; J gene: TRBJ1-3; clone size: -; CDR3 DNA: TGCGCCAGCAGCTCGGACGGACTCTCTGGAAACACCATATATTTT; CDR3 protein: CASSSDGLSGNTIYF
D gene: -; CDR3 length: 15; V gene: TRBV5-1; J gene: TRBJ1-2; clone size: -; CDR3 DNA: TGCGCCAGCAGCTCTAATAGGGACCTTGTCTATGGCTACACCTTC; CDR3 protein: CASSSNRDLVYGYTF
D gene: -; CDR3 length: 17; V gene: TRBV4-1; J gene: TRBJ1-5; clone size: -; CDR3 DNA: TGCGCCAGCAGCCAAGGGCGTGCAGGCCAGTTTCGACAGCCCCAGCATTTT; CDR3 protein: CASSQGRAGQFRQPQHF
D gene: -; CDR3 length: 12; V gene: TRBV10-2; J gene: TRBJ1-2; clone size: -; CDR3 DNA: TGCGCCAGCAGTGAGTCGAGCAGCGGCTACACCTTC; CDR3 protein: CASSESSSGYTF
D gene: -; CDR3 length: 14; V gene: TRBV30; J gene: TRBJ2-2; clone size: few; CDR3 DNA: TGTGCCTGGAGTGTTGGTGGTAACACCGGGGAGCTGTTTTTT; CDR3 protein: CAWSVGGNTGELFF
D gene: TRBD1; CDR3 length: 15; V gene: TRBV7-2; J gene: TRBJ2-5; clone size: -; CDR3 DNA: TGTGCCAGCAGCTTGAGGACAGGTAGACAAGAGACCCAGTACTTC; CDR3 protein: CASSLRTGRQETQYF
D gene: -; CDR3 length: 14; V gene: TRBV28; J gene: TRBJ1-2; clone size: -; CDR3 DNA: TGTGCCAGCACCCCCCCCAGAGCTTCGGGAGGCTACACCTTC; CDR3 protein: CASTPPRASGGYTF
D gene: -; CDR3 length: 13; V gene: TRBV30; J gene: TRBJ2-4; clone size: -; CDR3 DNA: TGTGCCTGGAGTGTCCCGGACGCCAACATTCAGTACTTC; CDR3 protein: CAWSVPDANIQYF
D gene: TRBD2; CDR3 length: 16; V gene: TRBV7-3; J gene: TRBJ2-3; clone size: -; CDR3 DNA: TGTGCCAGCAGAGACACTAGCGGCACTAGCACAGATACGCAGTATTTT; CDR3 protein: CASRDTSGTSTDTQYF
D gene: TRBD1; CDR3 length: 14; V gene: TRBV6-1; J gene: TRBJ1-2; clone size: -; CDR3 DNA: TGTGCCAGCACCCCCGGGACAGGGGGCTATGGCTACACCTTC; CDR3 protein: CASTPGTGGYGYTF
D gene: -; CDR3 length: 15; V gene: TRBV5-6; J gene: TRBJ1-2; clone size: -; CDR3 DNA: TGTGCCAGCAGCTTGCGGGGGCTCCCTAACTATGGCTACACCTTC; CDR3 protein: CASSLRGLPNYGYTF
D gene: -; CDR3 length: 13; V gene: TRBV5-1; J gene: TRBJ2-7; clone size: -; CDR3 DNA: TGCGCCAGCAGCTTAGCGAGGTCCTACGAGCAGTACTTC; CDR3 protein: CASSLARSYEQYF
D gene: -; CDR3 length: 14; V gene: TRBV5-1; J gene: TRBJ1-1; clone size: -; CDR3 DNA: TGCGCCAGCAGCTTCCGAGGGGATAACACTGAAGCTTTCTTT; CDR3 protein: CASSFRGDNTEAFF
D gene: -; CDR3 length: 16; V gene: TRBV28; J gene: TRBJ1-1; clone size: -; CDR3 DNA: TGTGCCAGCAGTTCCCCCGGGGTAATGGCCGTCACTGAAGCTTTCTTT; CDR3 protein: CASSSPGVMAVTEAFF
D gene: -; CDR3 length: 16; V gene: TRBV4-2; J gene: TRBJ2-7; clone size: -; CDR3 DNA: TGTGCCAGCAGCCAACCCCCACGGGGGACAGATATAGAGCAGTACTTC; CDR3 protein: CASSQPPRGTDIEQYF
D gene: -; CDR3 length: 16; V gene: TRBV6-5; J gene: TRBJ2-6; clone size: few; CDR3 DNA: TGTGCCAGCAGTTACTCCGAGGGCTCTGGGGCCAACGTCCTGACTTTC; CDR3 protein: CASSYSEGSGANVLTF
D gene: TRBD2; CDR3 length: 15; V gene: TRBV2; J gene: TRBJ2-7; clone size: -; CDR3 DNA: TGTGCCAGCAGTGAAGCGGGGACTAGCGGAGCCGAGCAGTACTTC; CDR3 protein: CASSEAGTSGAEQYF
D gene: -; CDR3 length: 15; V gene: TRBV5-3; J gene: TRBJ2-7; clone size: once; CDR3 DNA: TGTGCCAGAAACCCCATCTCGGGCTTGTCGGGGGAGCAGTACTTC; CDR3 protein: CARNPISGLSGEQYF
D gene: TRBD1; CDR3 length: 15; V gene: TRBV9; J gene: TRBJ2-1; clone size: -; CDR3 DNA: TGTGCCAGCAGCGTAACGGGACAGGGGGCGAGGGAGCAGTTCTTC; CDR3 protein: CASSVTGQGAREQFF
D gene: -; CDR3 length: 15; V gene: TRBV11-3; J gene: TRBJ2-3; clone size: -; CDR3 DNA: TGTGCCAGCAGCCAGACTAGGGCGACCACAGATACGCAGTATTTT; CDR3 protein: CASSQTRATTDTQYF
D gene: -; CDR3 length: 15; V gene: TRBV7-9; J gene: TRBJ2-4; clone size: -; CDR3 DNA: TGTGCCAGCAGCTTAGACAGGGTCCGAACCGAGATTCAGTACTTC; CDR3 protein: CASSLDRVRTEIQYF
D gene: -; CDR3 length: 19; V gene: TRBV7-9; J gene: TRBJ1-5; clone size: few; CDR3 DNA: TGTGCCAGCAGCTCCGATATAGCGGGGGGGCGCTCCCCCAATCAGCCCCAGCATTTT; CDR3 protein: CASSSDIAGGRSPNQPQHF
D gene: -; CDR3 length: 13; V gene: TRBV28; J gene: TRBJ1-2; clone size: few; CDR3 DNA: TGTGCCAGCAGGTCCGGGCCGGTGAATGGTTACACCTTC; CDR3 protein: CASRSGPVNGYTF
D gene: TRBD2; CDR3 length: 19; V gene: TRBV5-5; J gene: TRBJ2-7; clone size: -; CDR3 DNA: TGTGCCAGCAGCTTCGTATTAACCGGGACTAGCGGGAGGAACCACGAGCAGTACTTC; CDR3 protein: CASSFVLTGTSGRNHEQYF
D gene: -; CDR3 length: 13; V gene: TRBV2; J gene: TRBJ2-1; clone size: large; CDR3 DNA: TGTGCCAGCAGTGAGGAAGCCTACAATGAGCAGTTCTTC; CDR3 protein: CASSEEAYNEQFF
D gene: -; CDR3 length: 11; V gene: TRBV28; J gene: TRBJ1-2; clone size: -; CDR3 DNA: TGTGCCACTACCCTTGGCTATGGCTACACCTTC; CDR3 protein: CATTLGYGYTF
D gene: -; CDR3 length: 12; V gene: TRBV11-2; J gene: TRBJ2-7; clone size: -; CDR3 DNA: TGTGCCAGCAGCGAGAGGACTGGCGAGCAGTACTTC; CDR3 protein: CASSERTGEQYF
D gene: TRBD1; CDR3 length: 15; V gene: TRBV7-2; J gene: TRBJ1-2; clone size: -; CDR3 DNA: TGTGCCAGCAGCTTATATGAGGGGGCAATCGCCGGCTACACCTTC; CDR3 protein: CASSLYEGAIAGYTF